This T cell receptor (beta chain) was identified in a study of HIV-infected patients and healthy controls (dated 2014 in TCRdb). Libraries were built with 5' RACE. TCRdb names Illumina MiSeq as the instrument used. TCRdb reprocessing: public reads trimmed at Q25 with fastp, clones called with MiXCR, in-frame beta chains kept. Every entry covers one CDR3 protein and lists the most common genes and DNA from its rows. Across this sample there are around 67,000 distinct CDR3 sequences, with around 17% seen only once. Around 6% of the sample is taken by the ten largest. The sample holds a few counts of this clonotype. Its antigen is currently not known. No much larger clone is present one base from it, and per-base qualities are unavailable. Deletion took 8 bases off V and 1 base off J, with a span of 18 bases between the germline ends. From the cysteine up to the phenylalanine, the CDR3 has a length of 14 residues. Left in the record is the CDR3 DNA by itself, 42 bases read in frame from the first base. The CDR1 and CDR2 encoded by the germline V gene (reference sequence) are DFQATT and SNEGSKA.

The sample comprised CD4+ T cells from blood. This receptor was obtained from a human donor in good health. The sequence joins TRBV20-1 to TRBJ2-7, with TRBD2 perhaps the D gene, on 6 matching bases. The nucleotide sequence reads as follows: TGCAGTCAAAGGGCAGGGACTGTATCCTACGAGCAGTACTTC. Translation gives CSQRAGTVSYEQYF.